The 17 T cell receptor beta chains below come from one sample, sequenced in a study of blood T cell repertoires in COVID-19. The protocol was immunoSEQ multiplex PCR, while the TCRdb copy is restricted to in-frame clones and leaves out a portion. The data hold tens of thousands of clones, with roughly four fifths observed a single time. Sequencing was carried out using peripheral blood. All receptors come from a man aged 50-60 years with active or convalescent COVID-19.

The CDR3 DNA reads TGTGCCAGCAGCTCAACCGGGACAGGTCTGAACACGCAGTATTTT. The encoded protein is CASSSTGTGLNTQYF. The chain joins TRBV11-1 to TRBJ2-3; 8 bases agree with TRBD1. The CDR3 is made up of 15 amino acids. Germline values: CDR1 SGHAT, CDR2 FQDESV (reference sequence). V dropped 4 bases and J dropped 9; count of bases not matched to a gene: 12.

This chain joins TRBV7-9 and TRBJ2-4; D possibly corresponds to TRBD2 (6 bases). V was shortened by 0 bases and J by 4 bases, with 7 bases between the two germline ends. CDR3 length: 14 amino acids. Looked up from germline, CDR1 is SEHNR and CDR2 is FQNEAQ (reference sequence). CDR3 sequence (DNA): TGTGCCAGCAGCTTAGCGGAGGGTAAAAACATTCAGTACTTC. Translation: CASSLAEGKNIQYF. Variable domain in full (rest from reference TRBV7-9 and TRBJ2-4): DTGVSQNPRHKITKRGQNVTFRCDPISEHNRLYWYRQTLGQGPEFLTYFQNEAQLEKSRLLSDRFSAERPKGSFSTLEIQRTEQGDSAMYLCASSLAEGKNIQYFGAGTRLSVL.

The chain combines TRBV28 with TRBJ2-3, with 10 bases identical to TRBD2. The germline V gene encodes CDR1 MDHEN and CDR2 SYDVKM. The CDR3 has 17 amino acids. The V segment lost 6 bases and the J segment 0 bases; nucleotides outside the gene matches: 9. The CDR3 DNA is TGTGCCAGCAGCAGTGTATCGGGACTAGCGAGCACAGATACGCAGTATTTT. Its protein product is CASSSVSGLASTDTQYF.

This chain connects TRBV10-1 to TRBJ2-3; 8 bases are a match to TRBD1. Trimming at V came to 5 bases and at J to 2 bases, leaving 12 bases not matched to a gene. This CDR3 contains 17 residues. The V gene's germline CDR1 is WNHNN and CDR2 SYGVQD (reference sequence). The DNA for the CDR3 is TGCGCCAGCAGTCGGACAGGGACCTCACGTTACACAGATACGCAGTATTTT. This encodes CASSRTGTSRYTDTQYF.

The chain has TRBV28 and TRBJ2-2; 7 bases agree with TRBD1. V was pared by 6 bases and J by 5 bases, with 9 bases of the junction left unmatched. Germline lookup yields CDR1 MDHEN and CDR2 SYDVKM. The CDR3 is 15 residues long. CDR3 nucleotide sequence: TGTGCCAGCAGCTCAGGGGGTGGGAAGACCGGGGAGCTGTTTTTT. This translates into CASSSGGGKTGELFF.

The J gene is TRBJ2-2, the V gene TRBV7-8, with 10 bases lining up with TRBD2. This CDR3 is 17 amino acids long. In germline, CDR1 is SGHVS, CDR2 FQNEAQ. V shed 1 base, J shed 2 bases, and the junction held 4 bases outside the gene matches. The CDR3 nucleotides read TGTGCCAGCAGCTTAGTAGCGGGGGGCATTAACACCGGGGAGCTGTTTTTT. It translates to CASSLVAGGINTGELFF.

This clone has a single count. One end of the junction is discordant with germline, which a read error may explain. The chain employs TRBV6-6 and TRBJ2-5; weak D call: TRBD1 (5 bases). This CDR3 is built from 14 residues. The germline CDR1 and CDR2 sequences are MNHNY and SVGAGI (reference sequence). Here the CDR3 DNA reads TGTGCCAGCAGTAACTCAGGCAGGGTCGAGACCCAGTACTTC. This gives the protein CASSNSGRVETQYF.

The chain has TRBV4-1 and TRBJ2-7, with 7 bases lining up with TRBD2. Looked up from germline, CDR1 is MGHRA and CDR2 is YSYEKL. With V trimmed by 4 bases and J by 2 bases, 5 bases remained unmatched. The CDR3 sequence is 14 residues long. CDR3 in amino acids: CASSPRGDPYEQYF. In DNA form, the CDR3 reads TGCGCCAGCAGCCCACGGGGGGATCCCTACGAGCAGTACTTC.

V gene TRBV3-1 (or the pseudogene TRBV3-2) combines with J gene TRBJ1-1; D is possibly TRBD1 (5 bases). Germline values: CDR1 LGHDT, CDR2 YNNKEL (reference sequence). The CDR3 spans 16 residues. V lost 1 base and J lost 4, with 16 bases in between. The CDR3 DNA is TGTGCCAGCAGCCAAGGGCTCCCGACAGCTACCACTGAAGCTTTCTTT. It specifies CASSQGLPTATTEAFF.

This rearrangement joins TRBV5-4 to TRBJ1-1; a possible D gene is TRBD1 (5 bases). Per germline, CDR1 SGHNT and CDR2 YYREEE (reference sequence). This CDR3 contains 13 residues. Trimming took 0 bases from V and 7 from J, leaving 10 bases between them. CDR3 protein: CASSLGGEGEAFF. DNA of the CDR3: TGTGCCAGCAGCTTGGGGGGGGAAGGTGAAGCTTTCTTT.

The CDR3 sequence: CASSLNQLQVQETQYF. CDR3 bases: TGTGCCAGCAGCCTCAACCAGTTACAGGTCCAAGAGACCCAGTACTTC. The chain has TRBV6-2 or TRBV6-3 and TRBJ2-5, with D perhaps TRBD1 (5 bases). CDR1 is MNHEY, CDR2 SVGEGT, per germline. The CDR3 is made up of 16 amino acids. Trimming cost V 6 bases and J 1 base, with 18 bases left between them.

The chain links TRBV7-2 to TRBJ2-4, with D possibly matching TRBD2 (7 bases). CDR3 size: 15 residues. V was pared by 5 bases and J by 4 bases, with 15 bases between. Germline lookup yields CDR1 SGHTA and CDR2 FQGNSA. The CDR3 nucleotides are TGTGCCAGCAGCCCTGGAGGGGGGGGAAAAAACATTCAGTACTTC. This translates into CASSPGGGGKNIQYF.

The chain recombines TRBV7-9 with TRBJ1-6; no clear D gene. Trimming removed 3 bases from V and 6 bases from J, with 12 bases in between. CDR3 size: 15 residues. Per the germline V gene, CDR1 is SEHNR and CDR2 is FQNEAQ (reference sequence). CDR3 residues: CASSFAEGLNSPLHF. Written as DNA, the CDR3 is TGTGCCAGCAGCTTTGCCGAGGGTCTTAATTCACCCCTCCACTTT. The full variable domain, its missing parts supplied by reference TRBV7-9 and TRBJ1-6, is DTGVSQNPRHKITKRGQNVTFRCDPISEHNRLYWYRQTLGQGPEFLTYFQNEAQLEKSRLLSDRFSAERPKGSFSTLEIQRTEQGDSAMYLCASSFAEGLNSPLHFGNGTRLTVT.

The chain employs TRBV19 and TRBJ2-3; TRBD1 matches at 11 bases. From germline, CDR1 is LNHDA and CDR2 SQIVND (reference sequence). Unmatched junction bases numbered 7, after V lost 5 bases and J lost 3 bases. CDR3 length equals 16 residues. CDR3 DNA: TGTGCCAGTAGTGAGGACAGGGGGCGGAATACAGATACGCAGTATTTT. Translating gives CASSEDRGRNTDTQYF.

This clone was seen a few times. The V gene is TRBV5-6, the J gene TRBJ1-2, with 7 positions matching TRBD1. Trimming removed 4 bases from V and 7 bases from J; junction bases left unmatched: 7. Germline-derived CDR1 and CDR2 are SGHDT and YYEEEE. There are 13 residues in the CDR3. The CDR3 nucleotides are TGTGCCAGCAGCCTTGATTGGACAGGTGGCTACACCTTC. Protein product: CASSLDWTGGYTF.

This chain connects TRBV12-3 or TRBV12-4 to TRBJ1-6; D uncertain. With 7 bases removed from V and 7 bases from J, the gap between germline ends came to 8 bases. The CDR3 spans 12 residues. Here the CDR3 DNA reads TGTGCCAGCAAACGGTCAAATTCACCCCTCCACTTT. Amino acids: CASKRSNSPLHF.

This clone has more than one count but fewer than ten. The chain links TRBV5-1 to TRBJ1-5; 7 bases match TRBD1. Germline V gene data show CDR1 as SGHRS and CDR2 as YFSETQ. V dropped 0 bases and J dropped 0; count of bases not matched to a gene: 3. This CDR3 is 16 amino acids long. CDR3 region: CASSLEGAHSNQPQHF. The CDR3 coding sequence is TGCGCCAGCAGCTTGGAGGGGGCCCATAGCAATCAGCCCCAGCATTTT. The full variable domain, completed using reference TRBV5-1 and TRBJ1-5, is KAGVTQTPRYLIKTRGQQVTLSCSPISGHRSVSWYQQTPGQGLQFLFEYFSETQRNKGNFPGRFSGRQFSNSRSEMNVSTLELGDSALYLCASSLEGAHSNQPQHFGDGTRLSIL.